These 12 T cell receptor beta chains were all obtained from the same sample, sequenced in a study of blood T cell repertoires in COVID-19. Using immunoSEQ multiplex PCR, the repertoire was profiled, and TCRdb retains in-frame clones only, with some absent. The repertoire includes a few hundred thousand clones, approximately 88% of them detected once, and 0.95% to 1.5% sits in the top ten. Specimen: peripheral blood. The receptor set was obtained from a man between 35 and 55 years old with acute or convalescent COVID-19.

V gene TRBV3-1 (or the pseudogene TRBV3-2) combines with J gene TRBJ2-1, with D unresolved. The CDR3 sequence is 14 residues long. The germline gives CDR1 LGHDT, CDR2 YNNKEL (reference sequence). V shed 0 bases and J shed 1 base, with 4 bases lying between them. CDR3 loop: CASSQDLSYNEQFF. The CDR3 DNA sequence: TGTGCCAGCAGCCAAGATCTGTCCTACAATGAGCAGTTCTTC.

This clone has only one observation. CDR3 amino acids: CASNSGLLGREKLFF. The CDR3 DNA reads as TGTGCCAGTAACTCTGGACTTCTCGGGAGAGAAAAACTGTTTTTT. The chain employs TRBV19 and TRBJ1-4, with D hard to call. V was clipped by 7 bases and J by 8 bases, with 20 bases between them. Germline-derived CDR1 and CDR2 are LNHDA and SQIVND (reference sequence). The CDR3 covers 15 residues.

The rearrangement uses TRBV6-5 and TRBJ1-5; possible D gene TRBD1, 6 bases. Germline V gene lookup returns CDR1 MNHEY and CDR2 SVGAGI. The length of the CDR3 is 16 residues. V lost 0 bases and J 3 bases, leaving 12 bases between the germline ends. This CDR3 reads CASSYSAGAFNQPQHF. The CDR3 DNA reads as TGTGCCAGCAGTTACTCGGCAGGGGCCTTCAATCAGCCCCAGCATTTT.

A few counts support this clone. The chain couples TRBV2 to TRBJ1-2, with D perhaps TRBD1 (5 bases). Germline V lookup: CDR1 SNHLY, CDR2 FYNNEI. The germline V and J ends were trimmed by 4 bases and 4 bases, with 13 bases remaining between them. The CDR3 sequence is 14 residues long. The CDR3 here is CASSAGAQRYGYTF. The CDR3 DNA is TGTGCCAGCAGTGCTGGGGCGCAGCGCTATGGCTACACCTTC.

The chain recombines TRBV3-1 (or the pseudogene TRBV3-2) with TRBJ2-3; D ambiguous. Germline CDR1 LGHDT, CDR2 YNNKEL (reference sequence). V was cut by 2 bases and J by 0 bases, with 9 bases left in between. CDR3 length equals 15 residues. The CDR3 DNA reads as TGTGCCAGCAGCCAAAGTTCGGTTAGCACAGATACGCAGTATTTT. Amino acid sequence: CASSQSSVSTDTQYF.

The chain couples TRBV27 to TRBJ1-1, with TRBD1 matching over 9 bases. In germline, CDR1 is MNHEY, CDR2 SMNVEV (reference sequence). The CDR3 length is 15 residues. Trimming at V came to 6 bases and at J to 7 bases, leaving 12 bases not matched to a gene. DNA for the CDR3: TGTGCCAGCAGGTATACAGGGGGCGCGTGGGTTGAAGCTTTCTTT. Amino acid sequence: CASRYTGGAWVEAFF.

CDR3 amino acids: CASSLGQPEAFF. DNA for the CDR3: TGTGCCAGCAGTTTAGGACAGCCGGAAGCTTTCTTT. The rearrangement joins TRBV28 to TRBJ1-1; the D gene is possibly TRBD1 (6 bases). CDR1 MDHEN and CDR2 SYDVKM come from the germline V gene. The CDR3 spans 12 residues. Trimming cost V 2 bases and J 8 bases, with 9 bases left between them.

V and J are TRBV12-3 or TRBV12-4 and TRBJ2-1; unclear D gene. The V and J ends lost 8 bases and 8 bases respectively, with 16 bases between them. The CDR3 has 13 amino acids. CDR3 protein: CASGNSYVHEQFF. Written as DNA, the CDR3 is TGTGCCAGCGGTAATAGTTACGTCCATGAGCAGTTCTTC.

The V call is TRBV6-7, the J call TRBJ2-7; D is uncertain. TRBV6-7 is an ORF, and what it does is uncertain. Trimming shortened V by 3 bases and J by 2 bases, and 14 bases separated the two germline ends. This CDR3 region has 15 residues. CDR3 in DNA: TGTGCCAGCAGTTATTGTCGAACACCCACCTACGAGCAGTACTTC. Protein product: CASSYCRTPTYEQYF.

The chain is built from TRBV7-8 and TRBJ1-6, with a tentative D call TRBD1 (5 bases). The germline gives CDR1 SGHVS, CDR2 FQNEAQ. The CDR3 covers 15 residues. The V end lost 4 bases, the J end lost 8 bases, and 15 bases lay between the germline ends. As DNA, the CDR3 is TGTGCCAGCAGCTCAGCCGGGACGGGGGATTCACCCCTCCACTTT. It specifies CASSSAGTGDSPLHF. The full variable domain, with the rest looked up from reference TRBV7-8 and TRBJ1-6, is GAGVSQSPRYKVAKRGQDVALRCDPISGHVSLFWYQQALGQGPEFLTYFQNEAQLDKSGLPSDRFFAERPEGSVSTLKIQRTQQEDSAVYLCASSSAGTGDSPLHFGNGTRLTVT.

This clone appeared a few times. This chain uses TRBV2 with TRBJ1-4, with 12 positions matching TRBD1. Germline CDR1 and CDR2: SNHLY and FYNNEI. Losses at the gene ends were 1 base for V and 2 bases for J; bases not matched to a gene: 17. The CDR3 runs 22 residues. The CDR3 region has the DNA TGTGCCAGCAGTGAAGAACTTGGGACAGGGGGCCTCCTACCCTCTACTAATGAAAAACTGTTTTTT. Translated, it gives CASSEELGTGGLLPSTNEKLFF. The full variable domain, rest sourced from reference TRBV2 and TRBJ1-4, is EPEVTQTPSHQVTQMGQEVILRCVPISNHLYFYWYRQILGQKVEFLVSFYNNEISEKSEIFDDQFSVERPDGSNFTLKIRSTKLEDSAMYFCASSEELGTGGLLPSTNEKLFFGSGTQLSVL.

The genes are TRBV28 and TRBJ2-7; possible D gene TRBD1, 7 bases. V lost 4 bases and J 2 bases, leaving 15 bases between the germline ends. Germline loops: CDR1 MDHEN, CDR2 SYDVKM. The CDR3 runs to 15 residues. The chain's CDR3 is CASSYLGGTAYEQYF. The CDR3 region has the DNA TGTGCCAGCAGTTACCTAGGGGGGACAGCCTACGAGCAGTACTTC.